A selection of T cell receptor beta chains follows, all from one sample in a study of blood T cell repertoires in COVID-19. Data came from immunoSEQ multiplex PCR; TCRdb stores just in-frame clones and leaves some out. The sample records about 300,000 clones, roughly 85% being singletons. Sequenced input: PBMCs or T cells enriched from blood (not recorded which). The receptors shown here come from a young woman who had recovered from COVID-19. The conserved cysteine and the conserved F or W are not part of the CDR3 here. D genes are given only for firm matches. For some rows the clone size is stated as once, few or many, or as a class when expanded; others skip it.

v_gene: TRBV30; d_gene: .; abundance: .; j_gene: TRBJ1-2; CDR3aa: AWSSPGPHYGYT
v_gene: TRBV5-1; d_gene: .; abundance: .; j_gene: TRBJ1-1; CDR3aa: ASSTQRNTEAF
v_gene: TRBV28; d_gene: .; abundance: .; j_gene: TRBJ1-5; CDR3aa: ASSLSGKSSRNQPQH
v_gene: TRBV27; d_gene: .; abundance: .; j_gene: TRBJ2-1; CDR3aa: ASSSDLAGSYNEQF
v_gene: TRBV29-1; d_gene: TRBD2; abundance: .; j_gene: TRBJ2-4; CDR3aa: SVEESMLAGKKNIQY
v_gene: TRBV19; d_gene: TRBD1; abundance: few; j_gene: TRBJ1-2; CDR3aa: ASTNPDRAPGYT
v_gene: TRBV27; d_gene: TRBD1; abundance: few; j_gene: TRBJ1-2; CDR3aa: ASRSLDRRNYGYT
v_gene: TRBV19; d_gene: TRBD2; abundance: .; j_gene: TRBJ2-3; CDR3aa: ASSAGRVGTDTQY
v_gene: TRBV10-2; d_gene: TRBD1; abundance: .; j_gene: TRBJ1-1; CDR3aa: ASGRTGQVNTEAF
v_gene: TRBV6-5; d_gene: .; abundance: .; j_gene: TRBJ1-2; CDR3aa: ASSSVNYGYT
v_gene: TRBV20-1; d_gene: .; abundance: .; j_gene: TRBJ1-5; CDR3aa: SASKSRLMNQPQH
v_gene: TRBV29-1; d_gene: TRBD1; abundance: once; j_gene: TRBJ1-2; CDR3aa: SVEDGDRGRPGTYGYT
v_gene: TRBV4-1; d_gene: .; abundance: .; j_gene: TRBJ1-5; CDR3aa: ASSHVMSDRRASQPQH
v_gene: TRBV7-8; d_gene: .; abundance: .; j_gene: TRBJ1-4; CDR3aa: ASSTSTTGEKLF
v_gene: TRBV21-1; d_gene: .; abundance: .; j_gene: TRBJ1-2; CDR3aa: ASSKSESINYGYT
v_gene: TRBV19; d_gene: .; abundance: few; j_gene: TRBJ1-1; CDR3aa: ASRTDNMNTEAF
v_gene: TRBV6-5; d_gene: TRBD2; abundance: once; j_gene: TRBJ2-5; CDR3aa: ASRASGEETQY
v_gene: TRBV6-5; d_gene: TRBD1; abundance: .; j_gene: TRBJ2-7; CDR3aa: ASGGDRAREQY
v_gene: TRBV5-5; d_gene: .; abundance: .; j_gene: TRBJ2-1; CDR3aa: ASSLGEQGLDNEQF
v_gene: TRBV5-5; d_gene: .; abundance: .; j_gene: TRBJ2-7; CDR3aa: ASSLAEAGSRYEQY
v_gene: TRBV5-6; d_gene: .; abundance: few; j_gene: TRBJ2-1; CDR3aa: ASSARINEQF
v_gene: TRBV4-1; d_gene: .; abundance: .; j_gene: TRBJ1-3; CDR3aa: ASSTSTGISGNTIY
v_gene: TRBV3-1/TRBV3-2; d_gene: .; abundance: .; j_gene: TRBJ1-1; CDR3aa: ASSLLGGGTGTEAF
v_gene: TRBV7-9; d_gene: .; abundance: .; j_gene: TRBJ1-2; CDR3aa: ASSQEAINRVRYGYT
v_gene: TRBV25-1; d_gene: .; abundance: .; j_gene: TRBJ1-4; CDR3aa: ASSDSPRGKLF
v_gene: TRBV30; d_gene: .; abundance: .; j_gene: TRBJ1-5; CDR3aa: AWRGAANQPQH
v_gene: TRBV24-1; d_gene: .; abundance: .; j_gene: TRBJ1-6; CDR3aa: ATSQTGNNSPLH
v_gene: TRBV5-6; d_gene: TRBD1; abundance: .; j_gene: TRBJ1-6; CDR3aa: ASSLELQGANSPLH
v_gene: TRBV21-1; d_gene: .; abundance: .; j_gene: TRBJ2-7; CDR3aa: ASSIQY
v_gene: TRBV2; d_gene: TRBD1; abundance: once; j_gene: TRBJ1-5; CDR3aa: ASSAVAGTADIGQPQH
v_gene: TRBV29-1; d_gene: .; abundance: .; j_gene: TRBJ1-1; CDR3aa: SATGLNTEAF